The present TCR beta chain was sequenced within a study of cytomegalovirus exposure and HLA in healthy donors. Study observations and caveats: Most CMV-associated TCR beta chains were later found to appear HLA-restricted. Rare TCR sequences dominated, though some public TCRs recurred in many donors.

As to this clone: As yet, its antigen is unknown.

In the PCR, 60 Vbeta and 13 Jbeta primers were used. Some clones are missing from TCRdb's copy, which holds only in-frame ones; the method was immunoSEQ multiplex PCR. This table has about 160,000 clones, approximately 72% appearing once. The CDR3 has 12 amino acids. The V segment lost 6 bases and the J segment 4 bases; nucleotides outside the gene matches: 3. Germline CDR1 SQVTM, CDR2 ANQGSEA. This receptor was taken from a female donor in good health and CMV-seronegative. The sequenced material came from PBMCs. The chain uses TRBV29-1 and TRBJ2-7; the match to TRBD2 covers 10 bases. The CDR3 is CSVRTSGYEQYF. The CDR3 region has the DNA TGCAGCGTGCGGACTAGCGGATACGAGCAGTACTTC.